This TCR beta chain was identified in a study of shared T cell receptors in the human thymus. The germline V gene has CDR1 SEHNR and CDR2 FQNEAQ (reference sequence). The CDR3 is 11 amino acids. V was pared by 3 bases and J by 9 bases, with 8 bases between. Some clones are missing from TCRdb's copy, which holds only in-frame ones; the method was immunoSEQ multiplex PCR. This table holds 700,000 to 750,000 clones, approximately 83% found once. These data are also associated with another study on human thymus T cells. That publication notes: During corrective heart surgery, resections were taken, and the thymus tissue came from them. Apparent skewing of V and J gene usage characterized both thymic and blood repertoires.

Sequencing input: thymocytes. The sequence came from a girl under three years old with a congenital heart defect. This sequence joins TRBV7-9 and TRBJ1-2; D call uncertain. The CDR3 is CASSLRGSYTF. DNA of the CDR3: TGTGCCAGCAGCTTGCGGGGTAGCTACACCTTC.